This TCR beta chain emerged from a study of cytomegalovirus exposure and HLA in healthy donors. At the level of the study: Earlier results showed roughly 120 million unique TCR beta sequences derived from roughly 180 million T cells.

The CDR3 loop spans 13 amino acids. Germline V gene sequence: CDR1 MDHEN, CDR2 SYDVKM. Trimming left V 7 bases short and J 6 bases short, with 16 bases between. PCR was performed using 60 Vbeta and 13 Jbeta primers. Repertoires were generated with immunoSEQ multiplex PCR, while TCRdb's copy carries only in-frame clones and drops some. The sample includes under 250,000 clones, about 72% seen only once; the top ten take 3.8%. The specimen was PBMCs. The clonotype originates from a male donor in good health and CMV-seronegative. The V and J genes are TRBV28 and TRBJ2-7, with D possibly being TRBD2 (6 bases). CDR3 amino acids: CASMGGTRGEQYF. The DNA for the CDR3 is TGTGCCAGCATGGGCGGGACCCGGGGCGAGCAGTACTTC. Full variable domain (outside the CDR3, taken from reference TRBV28 and TRBJ2-7): DVKVTQSSRYLVKRTGEKVFLECVQDMDHENMFWYRQDPGLGLRLIYFSYDVKMKEKGDIPEGYSVSREKKERFSLILESASTNQTSMYLCASMGGTRGEQYFGPGTRLTVT.